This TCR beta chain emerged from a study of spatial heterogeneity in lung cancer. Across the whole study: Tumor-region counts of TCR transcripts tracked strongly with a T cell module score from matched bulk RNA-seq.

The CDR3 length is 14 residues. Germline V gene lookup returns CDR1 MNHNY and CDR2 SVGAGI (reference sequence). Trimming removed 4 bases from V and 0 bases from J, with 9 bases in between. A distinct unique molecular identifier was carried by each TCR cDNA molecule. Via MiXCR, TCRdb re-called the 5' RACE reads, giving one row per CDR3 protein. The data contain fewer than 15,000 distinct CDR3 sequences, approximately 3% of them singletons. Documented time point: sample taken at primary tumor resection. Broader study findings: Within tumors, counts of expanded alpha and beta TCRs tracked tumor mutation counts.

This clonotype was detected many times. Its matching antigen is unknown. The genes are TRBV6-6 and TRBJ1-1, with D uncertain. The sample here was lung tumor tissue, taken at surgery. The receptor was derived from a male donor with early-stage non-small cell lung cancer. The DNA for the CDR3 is TGTGCCAGCAGTTTGGCACAGATGAACACTGAAGCTTTCTTT. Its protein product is CASSLAQMNTEAFF.